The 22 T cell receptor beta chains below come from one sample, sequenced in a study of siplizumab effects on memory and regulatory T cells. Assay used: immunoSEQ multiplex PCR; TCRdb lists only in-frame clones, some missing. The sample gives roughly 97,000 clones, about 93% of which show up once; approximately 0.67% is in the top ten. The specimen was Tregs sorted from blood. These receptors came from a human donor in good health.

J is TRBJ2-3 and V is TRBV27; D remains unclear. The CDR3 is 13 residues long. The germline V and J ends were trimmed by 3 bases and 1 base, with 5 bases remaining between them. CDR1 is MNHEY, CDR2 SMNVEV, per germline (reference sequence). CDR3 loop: CASSFPGTDTQYF. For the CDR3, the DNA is TGTGCCAGCAGTTTCCCCGGCACAGATACGCAGTATTTT.

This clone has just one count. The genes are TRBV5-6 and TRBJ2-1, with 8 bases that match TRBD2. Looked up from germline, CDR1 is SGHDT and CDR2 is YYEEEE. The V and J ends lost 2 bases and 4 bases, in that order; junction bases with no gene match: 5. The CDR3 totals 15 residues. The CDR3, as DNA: TGTGCCAGCAGCTTACTTAGCGGGGTTTACAATGAGCAGTTCTTC. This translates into CASSLLSGVYNEQFF.

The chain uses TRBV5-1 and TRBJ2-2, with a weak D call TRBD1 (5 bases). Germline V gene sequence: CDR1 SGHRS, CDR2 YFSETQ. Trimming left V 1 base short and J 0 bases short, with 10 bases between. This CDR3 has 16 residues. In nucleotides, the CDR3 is TGCGCCAGCAGCTTGAGACAGAACGCGAACACCGGGGAGCTGTTTTTT. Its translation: CASSLRQNANTGELFF.

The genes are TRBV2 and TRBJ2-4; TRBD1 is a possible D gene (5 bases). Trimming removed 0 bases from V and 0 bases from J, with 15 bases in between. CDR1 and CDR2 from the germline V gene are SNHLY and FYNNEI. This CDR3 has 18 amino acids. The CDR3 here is CASSEAQGQFLAKNIQYF. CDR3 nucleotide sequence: TGTGCCAGCAGTGAAGCGCAGGGTCAGTTCCTAGCCAAAAACATTCAGTACTTC.

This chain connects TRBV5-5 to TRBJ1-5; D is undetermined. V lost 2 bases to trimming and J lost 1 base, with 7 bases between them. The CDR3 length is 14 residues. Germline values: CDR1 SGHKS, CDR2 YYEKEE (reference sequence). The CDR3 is CASSFRPSNQPQHF. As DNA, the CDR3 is TGTGCCAGCAGCTTTCGTCCCAGCAATCAGCCCCAGCATTTT.

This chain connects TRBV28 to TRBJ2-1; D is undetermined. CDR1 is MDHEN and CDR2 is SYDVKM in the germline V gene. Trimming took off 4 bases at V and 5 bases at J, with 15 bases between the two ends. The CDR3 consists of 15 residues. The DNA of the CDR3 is TGTGCCAGCAGTTCGGTCGAGGCGGTCCACAATGAGCAGTTCTTC. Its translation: CASSSVEAVHNEQFF.

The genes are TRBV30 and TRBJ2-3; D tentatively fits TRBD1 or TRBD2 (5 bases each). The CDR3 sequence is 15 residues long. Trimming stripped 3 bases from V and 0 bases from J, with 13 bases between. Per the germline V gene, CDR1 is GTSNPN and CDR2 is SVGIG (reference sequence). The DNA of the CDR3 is TGTGCCTGGAGGACAGAGGGCCTTAGCACAGATACGCAGTATTTT. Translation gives CAWRTEGLSTDTQYF.

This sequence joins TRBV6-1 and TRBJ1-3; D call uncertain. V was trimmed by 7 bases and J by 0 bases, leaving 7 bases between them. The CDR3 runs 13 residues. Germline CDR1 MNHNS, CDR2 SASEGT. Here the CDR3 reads CASIAVSGNTIYF. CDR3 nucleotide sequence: TGTGCCAGCATCGCAGTCTCTGGAAACACCATATATTTT.

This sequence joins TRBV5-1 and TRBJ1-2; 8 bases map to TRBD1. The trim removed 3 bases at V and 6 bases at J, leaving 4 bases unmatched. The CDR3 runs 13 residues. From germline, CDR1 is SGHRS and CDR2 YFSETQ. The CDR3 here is CASSSTGVDGYTF. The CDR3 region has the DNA TGCGCCAGCAGCTCGACAGGGGTTGATGGCTACACCTTC.

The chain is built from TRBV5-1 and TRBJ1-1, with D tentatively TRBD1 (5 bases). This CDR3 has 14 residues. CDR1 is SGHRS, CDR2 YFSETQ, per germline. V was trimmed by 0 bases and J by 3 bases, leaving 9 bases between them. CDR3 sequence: CASSLESRDTEAFF. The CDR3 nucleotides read TGCGCCAGCAGCTTGGAATCCAGGGACACTGAAGCTTTCTTT.

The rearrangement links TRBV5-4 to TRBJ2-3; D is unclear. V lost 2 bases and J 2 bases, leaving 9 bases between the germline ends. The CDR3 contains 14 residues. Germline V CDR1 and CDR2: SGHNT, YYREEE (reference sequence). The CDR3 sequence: CASSFRSNTDTQYF. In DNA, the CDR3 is TGTGCCAGCAGCTTCCGGTCAAACACAGATACGCAGTATTTT.

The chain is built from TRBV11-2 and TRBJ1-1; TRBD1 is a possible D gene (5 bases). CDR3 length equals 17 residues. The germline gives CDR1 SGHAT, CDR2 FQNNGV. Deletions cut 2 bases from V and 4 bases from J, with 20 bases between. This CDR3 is CASSLSLGGVYGTEAFF. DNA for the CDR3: TGTGCCAGCAGCTTAAGTTTGGGGGGAGTCTACGGCACTGAAGCTTTCTTT. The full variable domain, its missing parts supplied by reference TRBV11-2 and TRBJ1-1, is EAGVAQSPRYKIIEKRQSVAFWCNPISGHATLYWYQQILGQGPKLLIQFQNNGVVDDSQLPKDRFSAERLKGVDSTLKIQPAKLEDSAVYLCASSLSLGGVYGTEAFFGQGTRLTVV.

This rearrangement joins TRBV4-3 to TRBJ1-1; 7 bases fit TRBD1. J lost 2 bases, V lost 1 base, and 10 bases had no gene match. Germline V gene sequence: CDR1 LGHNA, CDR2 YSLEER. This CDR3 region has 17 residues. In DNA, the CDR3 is TGCGCCAGCAGCCAAGGGGCCAGGGGGTTAGGCAACACTGAAGCTTTCTTT. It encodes CASSQGARGLGNTEAFF.

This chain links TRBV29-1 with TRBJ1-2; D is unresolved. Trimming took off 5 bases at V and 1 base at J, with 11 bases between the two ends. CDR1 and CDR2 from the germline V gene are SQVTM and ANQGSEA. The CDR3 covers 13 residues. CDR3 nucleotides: TGCAGCGTTCAGGTGATGGGTAACTATGGCTACACCTTC. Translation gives CSVQVMGNYGYTF.

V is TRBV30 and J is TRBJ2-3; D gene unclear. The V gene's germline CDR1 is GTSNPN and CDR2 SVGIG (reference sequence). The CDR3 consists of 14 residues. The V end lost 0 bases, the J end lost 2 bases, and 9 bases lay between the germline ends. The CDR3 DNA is TGTGCCTGGAGTGTTTTTGGAAACACAGATACGCAGTATTTT. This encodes CAWSVFGNTDTQYF.

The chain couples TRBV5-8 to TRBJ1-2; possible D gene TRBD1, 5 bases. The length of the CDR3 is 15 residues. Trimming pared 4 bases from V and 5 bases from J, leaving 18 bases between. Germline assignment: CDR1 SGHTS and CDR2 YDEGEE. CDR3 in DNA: TGTGCCAGCAGCAAGAGACAGAGGCTCCTATATGGCTACACCTTC. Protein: CASSKRQRLLYGYTF.

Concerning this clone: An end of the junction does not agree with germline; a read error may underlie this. The CDR3 nucleotides read TGTGCCAGTAGTTCCGGGACATTTGGTTTTGAACTGAGCTTT. As protein: CASSSGTFGFELSF. This chain links TRBV19 with TRBJ1-6; TRBD1 might be the D (6 bases). The CDR3 runs to 14 residues. From germline, CDR1 is LNHDA and CDR2 SQIVND (reference sequence).

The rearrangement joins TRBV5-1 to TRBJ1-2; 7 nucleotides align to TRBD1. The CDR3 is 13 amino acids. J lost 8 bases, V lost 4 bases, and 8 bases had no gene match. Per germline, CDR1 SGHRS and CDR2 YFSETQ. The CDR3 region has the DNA TGCGCCAGCAGCGGGAGTACAGGGGTCGGCTACACCTTC. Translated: CASSGSTGVGYTF.

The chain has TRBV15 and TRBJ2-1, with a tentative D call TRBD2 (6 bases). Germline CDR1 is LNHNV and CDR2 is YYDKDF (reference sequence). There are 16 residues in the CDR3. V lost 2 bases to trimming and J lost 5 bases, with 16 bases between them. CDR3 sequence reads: CATSRNLRGIHNEQFF. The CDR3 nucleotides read TGTGCCACCAGCAGAAACTTGCGGGGAATACACAATGAGCAGTTCTTC.

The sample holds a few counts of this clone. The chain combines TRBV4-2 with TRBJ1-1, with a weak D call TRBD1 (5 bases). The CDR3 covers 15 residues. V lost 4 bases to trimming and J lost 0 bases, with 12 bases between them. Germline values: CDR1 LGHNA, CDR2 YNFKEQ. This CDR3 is CASSRGARVNTEAFF. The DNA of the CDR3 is TGTGCCAGCAGCCGTGGGGCCAGAGTGAACACTGAAGCTTTCTTT.

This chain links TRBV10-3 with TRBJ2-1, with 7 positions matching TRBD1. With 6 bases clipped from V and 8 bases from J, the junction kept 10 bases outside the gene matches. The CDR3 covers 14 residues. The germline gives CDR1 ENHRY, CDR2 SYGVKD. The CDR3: CAIRAQTGSDEQFF. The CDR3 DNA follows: TGTGCCATCAGGGCTCAGACAGGGAGCGATGAGCAGTTCTTC.

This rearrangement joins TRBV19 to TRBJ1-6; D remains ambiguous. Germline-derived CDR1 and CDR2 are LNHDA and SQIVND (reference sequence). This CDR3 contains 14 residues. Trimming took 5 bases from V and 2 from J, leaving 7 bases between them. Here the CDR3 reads CASSPAAYNSPLHF. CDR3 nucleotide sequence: TGTGCCAGTAGTCCGGCTGCCTATAATTCACCCCTCCACTTT.